Below, 18 T cell receptor beta chains from the same sample are listed, as sequenced in a study of blood T cell repertoires in COVID-19. Clones were read by immunoSEQ multiplex PCR, and TCRdb kept only the in-frame ones, dropping some. This sample has under 250,000 clones, with approximately 88% found just once. The sample consisted of PBMCs or T cells enriched from blood (not recorded which). The source of these receptors is a woman in her twenties or thirties who had been exposed to COVID-19.

This chain links TRBV18 with TRBJ2-3, with 7 positions matching TRBD2. The V segment lost 3 bases and the J segment 0 bases; nucleotides outside the gene matches: 9. CDR1 is KGHSH, CDR2 LQKENI, per germline. This CDR3 region has 17 residues. The CDR3 loop is CASSPIHSGPSTDTQYF. The CDR3, as DNA: TGTGCCAGCTCACCGATTCATAGCGGGCCTAGCACAGATACGCAGTATTTT.

CDR3 loop: CASRGRRNTGELFF. CDR3 DNA sequence: TGTGCCAGCAGGGGTAGGAGGAACACCGGGGAGCTGTTTTTT. V is TRBV2 and J is TRBJ2-2; no clear D gene. Germline CDR1 and CDR2: SNHLY and FYNNEI. V was cut by 6 bases and J by 1 base, with 9 bases left in between. This CDR3 contains 14 residues.

The chain recombines TRBV28 with TRBJ1-4; 7 bases are a match to TRBD1. CDR1 is MDHEN and CDR2 is SYDVKM in the germline V gene. V was pared by 3 bases and J by 0 bases, with 4 bases of the junction left unmatched. This CDR3 has 16 residues. The CDR3 spells CASSFYGTATNEKLFF. CDR3 in DNA: TGTGCCAGCAGTTTCTACGGGACAGCAACTAATGAAAAACTGTTTTTT.

V usage is TRBV14 and J usage is TRBJ1-2; tentative D call: TRBD1 (5 bases). The CDR3 sequence is 14 residues long. V lost 0 bases and J 7 bases, leaving 12 bases between the germline ends. Germline CDR1 reads SGHDN; CDR2 reads FVKESK. CDR3 region: CASSQDLGGAGYTF. CDR3 bases: TGTGCCAGCAGCCAAGACCTGGGGGGAGCTGGCTACACCTTC. The complete variable domain, with remaining parts taken from reference TRBV14 and TRBJ1-2, reads EAGVTQFPSHSVIEKGQTVTLRCDPISGHDNLYWYRRVMGKEIKFLLHFVKESKQDESGMPNNRFLAERTGGTYSTLKVQPAELEDSGVYFCASSQDLGGAGYTFGSGTRLTVV.

This clone was detected once. The chain links TRBV7-8 to TRBJ1-1; unclear D gene. The V end was cut by 8 bases, the J end by 2 bases, with 12 bases between. The CDR3 runs to 13 residues. Germline V gives CDR1 SGHVS, CDR2 FQNEAQ. CDR3 in DNA: TGTGCCAGCTCGGGAGCCCGAAACACTGAAGCTTTCTTT. This codes for CASSGARNTEAFF. Using reference TRBV7-8 and TRBJ1-1 for the parts outside the CDR3, the full variable domain is GAGVSQSPRYKVAKRGQDVALRCDPISGHVSLFWYQQALGQGPEFLTYFQNEAQLDKSGLPSDRFFAERPEGSVSTLKIQRTQQEDSAVYLCASSGARNTEAFFGQGTRLTVV.

The genes are TRBV5-1 and TRBJ2-1; D gene ambiguous. V lost 0 bases and J lost 2, with 12 bases in between. CDR1 and CDR2 from the germline V gene are SGHRS and YFSETQ. The CDR3 length is 16 residues. CDR3 residues: CASSLVSGPPYNEQFF. CDR3 DNA: TGCGCCAGCAGCTTGGTTAGTGGGCCGCCCTACAATGAGCAGTTCTTC.

This clone was seen a single time. The J gene is TRBJ1-5, the V gene TRBV19; TRBD1 matches 10 bases. CDR3 length: 16 residues. CDR1 is LNHDA, CDR2 SQIVND, per germline (reference sequence). The trim removed 5 bases at V and 5 bases at J, leaving 9 bases unmatched. CDR3 sequence reads: CASSEPGQGKYQPQHF. The CDR3 region has the DNA TGTGCCAGTAGTGAACCGGGACAGGGGAAGTATCAGCCCCAGCATTTT. The full variable domain, in which reference TRBV19 and TRBJ1-5 provide the parts outside the CDR3, is DGGITQSPKYLFRKEGQNVTLSCEQNLNHDAMYWYRQDPGQGLRLIYYSQIVNDFQKGDIAEGYSVSREKKESFPLTVTSAQKNPTAFYLCASSEPGQGKYQPQHFGDGTRLSIL.

CDR3 sequence: CASSFYNTGELFF. CDR3 coding DNA: TGTGCCAGCAGCTTCTATAACACCGGGGAGCTGTTTTTT. The chain uses TRBV5-5 and TRBJ2-2; D is unclear. Germline V CDR1 and CDR2: SGHKS, YYEKEE (reference sequence). V was shortened by 2 bases and J by 2 bases, with 4 bases between the two germline ends. The CDR3 is 13 residues long.

This rearrangement joins TRBV10-3 to TRBJ2-7; TRBD2 might be the D (6 bases). Germline CDR1 reads ENHRY; CDR2 reads SYGVKD. The ends were cut back, 2 bases at V and 4 bases at J, with 9 bases in the middle. The CDR3 extends over 13 amino acids. CDR3 protein: CAISENAGYEQYF. CDR3 coding DNA: TGTGCCATCAGTGAGAACGCGGGGTACGAGCAGTACTTC.

The V call is TRBV15, the J call TRBJ2-1, with TRBD1 matching over 8 bases. Unmatched junction bases numbered 2, after V lost 1 base and J lost 6 bases. The CDR3 spans 14 residues. Germline values: CDR1 LNHNV, CDR2 YYDKDF (reference sequence). CDR3 loop: CATSRGTGINEQFF. The CDR3 coding sequence is TGTGCCACCAGCAGAGGGACAGGGATCAATGAGCAGTTCTTC.

The chain links TRBV5-1 to TRBJ1-1, with TRBD1 matching over 7 bases. The germline V gene has CDR1 SGHRS and CDR2 YFSETQ. V was pared by 5 bases and J by 5 bases, with 9 bases of the junction left unmatched. The CDR3 is 14 residues long. CDR3 DNA sequence: TGCGCCAGCAGGGTAGGACAGGAAAGGACTGAAGCTTTCTTT. It is translated as CASRVGQERTEAFF.

The chain links TRBV6-5 to TRBJ1-3; D not resolved. The germline V and J ends were trimmed by 8 bases and 3 bases, with 11 bases remaining between them. The V gene's germline CDR1 is MNHEY and CDR2 SVGAGI. This CDR3 has 13 amino acids. The CDR3 reads CASGQEVGNTIYF. CDR3 bases: TGTGCCAGCGGGCAGGAGGTTGGAAACACCATATATTTT.

The V call is TRBV11-1, the J call TRBJ1-2, with D perhaps TRBD1 (6 bases). V lost 4 bases, J lost 8 bases, and 11 bases lay in between. Germline assignment: CDR1 SGHAT and CDR2 FQDESV (reference sequence). CDR3 length equals 12 residues. The chain's CDR3 is CASSSNREGYTF. The CDR3 DNA follows: TGTGCCAGCAGCTCAAACAGGGAGGGCTACACCTTC.

The rearrangement links TRBV29-1 to TRBJ2-5, with TRBD2 identical over 12 bases. This CDR3 has 14 amino acids. V dropped 4 bases and J dropped 4; count of bases not matched to a gene: 4. Per germline, CDR1 SQVTM and CDR2 ANQGSEA. The CDR3 region is CSVVASGRGETQYF. The CDR3 nucleotides are TGCAGCGTTGTGGCTAGCGGGAGGGGAGAGACCCAGTACTTC.

The chain recombines TRBV4-1 with TRBJ2-7; 9 bases agree with TRBD2. Germline CDR1 MGHRA, CDR2 YSYEKL. The CDR3 is 17 amino acids. The junction had 8 bases not matched to a gene; V was cut back by 2 bases and J by 0 bases. CDR3: CASSQFTSGRASYEQYF. Here the CDR3 DNA reads TGCGCCAGCAGCCAATTCACTAGCGGGCGTGCCTCCTACGAGCAGTACTTC.

This chain uses TRBV30 with TRBJ1-4; D ambiguous. The ends were cut back, 3 bases at V and 5 bases at J, with 7 bases in the middle. The CDR3 loop spans 12 amino acids. Germline V lookup: CDR1 GTSNPN, CDR2 SVGIG (reference sequence). This CDR3 reads CAWSESNEKLFF. CDR3 DNA: TGTGCCTGGAGCGAAAGCAATGAAAAACTGTTTTTT.

This clone was observed once. The chain recombines TRBV19 with TRBJ1-2; D is possibly TRBD1 (6 bases). The CDR3 extends over 15 amino acids. The V end was cut by 6 bases, the J end by 0 bases, with 14 bases between. Germline CDR1 LNHDA, CDR2 SQIVND (reference sequence). CDR3 residues: CASSATGGTNYGYTF. CDR3 nucleotides: TGTGCCAGTAGCGCGACAGGTGGGACTAACTATGGCTACACCTTC.

This clone was counted a single time. The chain combines TRBV11-2 with TRBJ1-1; D is unclear. V lost 6 bases, J lost 1 base, and 15 bases lay in between. The CDR3 is made up of 15 amino acids. In germline, CDR1 is SGHAT, CDR2 FQNNGV. The CDR3 region has the DNA TGTGCCAGCAGGCGACCCGGGAGGACGAACACTGAAGCTTTCTTT. Translation gives CASRRPGRTNTEAFF. The full variable domain, with the rest looked up from reference TRBV11-2 and TRBJ1-1, is EAGVAQSPRYKIIEKRQSVAFWCNPISGHATLYWYQQILGQGPKLLIQFQNNGVVDDSQLPKDRFSAERLKGVDSTLKIQPAKLEDSAVYLCASRRPGRTNTEAFFGQGTRLTVV.